This T cell receptor (beta chain) was captured in a study of cytomegalovirus exposure and HLA in healthy donors (dated by TCRdb to between 2016 and 2019). About the full investigation: An earlier analysis of 587 of the donors reported 250 to 300 Gb of sequence data and around 120 million unique TCR beta sequences from about 179 million T cells. Roughly 300 gigabases of sequencing data and around 87 million unique TCR sequences were included in an early release covering 550 to 650 HLA-typed donors. Of the roughly 400 genotyped donors, over 70% fell in the genetic ancestry cluster associated with self-reported Caucasian donors. The study aimed to test whether cataloging public T cell receptors could reveal signatures of past pathogen exposure. The T cell repertoires of 666 subjects were profiled by immunosequencing and related to cytomegalovirus serostatus. A separate validation cohort of 100 to 150 different subjects was used in addition to the 666-subject first cohort. To predict cytomegalovirus infection status, the study combined high-throughput TCR immunosequencing, statistical association of individual TCRs with disease status, and machine learning. To study patterns of TCR occurrence, a later analysis re-analyzed previously published TCR beta repertoires from around 700 donors and added high-resolution HLA genotyping. Rather than using new phenotypic data, the later analysis identified candidate immune exposures from TCR beta sequences and from how often those sequences occurred across donors. To decide whether each TCR beta V gene segment behaved as functional or pseudogenic, an earlier analysis of approximately 590 of the donors relied on high-throughput TCR beta sequencing. Donor age, sex, ethnicity and CMV serostatus were collected together with the repertoire data. In a later genetic analysis, genome-wide SNP genotypes for about 55% of the roughly 670 donors were used, and that subset was treated as a discovery cohort. All discovery cohort repertoires had been generated on a single sequencing platform. HLA typing included class I and class II loci at four-digit resolution. The number of donors typed differed by locus, with about 629-640 for A, B, C, DRB1 and DQB1, around 520 for DQA1, about 610 for DPA1, and around 460 for DPB1. A handful of DR-DQ haplotypes were handled as single units for association and clustering because linkage in the cohort was strong. Among roughly 400 genotyped donors of the cohort, an average of approximately 240,000 unique TCR beta nucleotide sequences was sequenced per donor, of which about 18% were non-productive.

From a lookup of the germline V gene (reference sequence), CDR1 and CDR2 are LNHNV and YYDKDF. Relative to germline, V is missing 0 bases and J is missing 9 bases, with 10 bases of the junction outside any gene match. The CDR3 spans 17 residues, from the cysteine through the phenylalanine. The retained sequence is limited to the CDR3, 51 bases, with the frame set at the first base. The cohort was made up of about 610 healthy bone marrow donors. At the time of sampling, every cohort member was nominally healthy, though immune exposures that went unrecorded were likely present. The donor was CMV seronegative and belonged to the group of 380 or so seronegative cohort members. A peripheral blood sample was provided by each donor, and peripheral blood mononuclear cells were used for TCR beta sequencing. Genomic DNA was extracted from the blood cell samples with the Qiagen DNeasy Blood Extraction Kit. Library generation was performed with the immunoSEQ multiplex PCR assay. For the multiplex PCR, a mixture combining 60 forward primers for TCR Vbeta segments and 13 reverse primers for TCR Jbeta segments was used. The CDR3 region of rearranged TCR beta genes was amplified from genomic DNA with a multiplex PCR assay. The Illumina HiSeq System was used to sequence the amplified TCR beta libraries as 87-base-pair reads. Processing in the source paper ran as follows. In a later analysis, some 80 million unique TCR beta chains were counted across the approximately 640 repertoires, and approximately 11 million of these chains were shared by at least two donors. Raw reads were error-corrected and collapsed into unique sequences by a nearest-neighbor algorithm in which closely related sequences were merged to remove PCR and sequencing errors. CDR3 sequences were aligned to IMGT reference sequences to assign V, D and J gene segments. For a sequence to be retained, a match of at least six nucleotides was required to both a V gene segment and a J gene segment. A rearrangement was called productive if the CDR3 had no stop codons and remained in frame with V and J, and every other rearrangement was called non-productive. CDR3 was defined by IMGT convention, running from the second conserved V-encoded cysteine to the conserved J-encoded phenylalanine. The earlier analysis of about 500 of the donors excluded sequences that lacked an unambiguous match to a single V gene segment. An earlier analysis of about 600 of the donors called V segments functional above 56.7% productive rearrangements and segregating when the between-donor standard deviation exceeded 5%. A statistical classification framework was developed to diagnose cytomegalovirus status using the catalog of TCR beta chain sequences. In a later analysis, TCR nucleotide sequences were compared against IMGT/GENE-DB human TR gene sequences so that V and J genes could be assigned. The TCRdist pipeline was used in a later analysis to assign CDR3 sequences and most-parsimonious VDJ recombination scenarios. A later analysis defined each TCR beta chain by its CDR3 amino acid sequence plus V-gene family, and excluded reads lacking a unique V-gene family. As a way to deal with suspected cross-contamination and a sequencing artifact, a later analysis dropped hundreds of nucleotide sequences that were highly shared and had low generation probability. In a later analysis, a clonal expansion index for each public chain was calculated from normalized within-repertoire ranks of inferred template counts. In a later analysis, generation probabilities were computed with a VDJ recombination model fitted to out-of-frame rearrangements, and the resulting probabilities were checked against IGoR. Hypergeometric tests were used in a later analysis to score TCR-TCR, TCR-HLA and TCR-CMV co-occurrence, with a repertoire-size bias correction applied to the TCR pairs. A later analysis estimated false discovery rates by permuting HLA or CMV assignments 20 times. In a later analysis, co-occurring TCRs were grouped using DBSCAN, with TCRdist sequence similarity added in when clustering inside HLA-allele-positive subsets. Co-occurrence clustering excluded repertoires with fewer than 30,000 or more than 120,000 public chains, plus five with anomalous nucleotide sharing. In its TCRdb copy, this immuneACCESS table keeps in-frame sequences only and misses some clones. Where compared with another copy, unresolved V genes explain less than half of these, and the others have no known cause. D and trimming come from the DNA, and the V and J calls and clone size come from that table. For this sample there are roughly 180,000 clones; approximately 77% appear just once. Roughly 1.5% of the sample is taken by the ten largest.

Note on this clone: No cognate antigen has been identified for it. No much larger clone is present one base from it, and per-base qualities are unavailable.

Study-level results and caveats: A further reported finding was that TCR beta sequences accurately predicted the HLA-A and HLA-B alleles for most subjects in the first cohort. In a later genetic analysis, a missense DCLRE1C variant was associated with V-gene and J-gene trimming of TCR beta chains, and the association was replicated in an independent cohort. An earlier analysis of approximately 540 of the donors showed that most TCR beta V segments appeared in productive rearrangements either about 90% or about 30% of the time, which broadly matched IMGT annotations. Strong co-occurrence of HLA alleles, especially DR and DQ, made assigning TCR associations to individual alleles difficult. Correlated functional status among segregating V segments might reflect linkage disequilibrium, but an unknown experimental factor could not be ruled out. A later analysis found that most CMV-associated TCR beta chains appeared HLA-restricted, with HLA associations seemingly driven largely by CMV exposure. The presence/absence analyses assumed that sequencing depth was roughly uniform across donors, and that assumption may not be true. This cohort had only TCR beta chains sequenced, and the lack of alpha or paired-chain data limited which features could be detected. In a later genetic analysis, fewer N-insertions in productive TCRs were reported among donors in an Asian-associated ancestry cluster than the approximately 670-donor mean. In a later analysis, HLA-associated TCR beta chains were found to be more clonally expanded and to have lower generation probabilities than equally common non-associated chains. In a later analysis, TCR association rates were found to vary across HLA loci, with the most associated TCRs seen for DRB1 alleles and the fewest for HLA-C alleles. The study gave a list of under 200 TCR beta chains associated with cytomegalovirus. While some public TCRs were present in many individuals, most TCR sequences turned up only very rarely across donors. A later analysis associated about 17,000 TCR beta sequences with specific HLA alleles at a false discovery rate of 0.05. A cluster of highly shared sequence variants was judged likely to be a technical artifact of the sequencing pipeline. The classifier was reported to diagnose cytomegalovirus status with high specificity and sensitivity in both the original and validation cohorts. Because counts were too low, about 17 rarely observed V segments, including chromosome 9 orphons, were excluded from the earlier analysis of a few hundred of the donors. In a later analysis, several top co-occurrence clusters were reported to appear linked to parvovirus B19, influenza, CMV and Epstein-Barr virus. The authors suggested that the approach could potentially be extended to other disease states and immunological phenotypes. In vitro tests confirmed that a few of the cytomegalovirus-associated TCR beta chains recognize cytomegalovirus antigens. Some IMGT-functional V segments, including TRBV6-2 and TRBV6-3, could not be told apart with the 87-base-pair reads, so those segments were excluded. Because some donors lacked HLA typing at each locus, the association tests relied only on the typed subset. CMV serostatus was the only immune exposure information available for the cohort.

The receptor was isolated from a male donor in good health and CMV-seronegative. The chain couples TRBV15 to TRBJ1-6; 8 bases in the middle match TRBD1. The specimen was PBMCs. The base sequence is TGTGCCACCAGCAGAGATGCACAGGGGGGGACGGGTTCACCCCTCCACTTT. Its coded protein is CATSRDAQGGTGSPLHF. The CDR3 plus the reference TRBV15 and TRBJ1-6 genes for the other parts give the full variable domain: DAMVIQNPRYQVTQFGKPVTLSCSQTLNHNVMYWYQQKSSQAPKLLFHYYDKDFNNEADTPDNFQSRRPNTSFCFLDIRSPGLGDTAMYLCATSRDAQGGTGSPLHFGNGTRLTVT.